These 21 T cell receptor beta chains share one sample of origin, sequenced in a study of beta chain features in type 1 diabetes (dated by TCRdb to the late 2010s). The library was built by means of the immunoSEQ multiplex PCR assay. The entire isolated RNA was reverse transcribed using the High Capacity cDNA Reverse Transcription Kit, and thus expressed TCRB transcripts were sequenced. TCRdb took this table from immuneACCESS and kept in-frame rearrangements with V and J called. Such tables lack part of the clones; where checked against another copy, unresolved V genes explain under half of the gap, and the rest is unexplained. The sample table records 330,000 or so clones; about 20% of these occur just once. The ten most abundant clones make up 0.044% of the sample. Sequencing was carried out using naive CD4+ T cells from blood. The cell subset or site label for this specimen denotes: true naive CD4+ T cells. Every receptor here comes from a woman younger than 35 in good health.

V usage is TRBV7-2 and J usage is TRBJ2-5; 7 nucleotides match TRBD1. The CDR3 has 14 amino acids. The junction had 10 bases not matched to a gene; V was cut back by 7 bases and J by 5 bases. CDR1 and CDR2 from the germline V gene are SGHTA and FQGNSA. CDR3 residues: CASNPRQGGETQYF. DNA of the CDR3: TGTGCCAGCAACCCGCGACAGGGTGGGGAGACCCAGTACTTC.

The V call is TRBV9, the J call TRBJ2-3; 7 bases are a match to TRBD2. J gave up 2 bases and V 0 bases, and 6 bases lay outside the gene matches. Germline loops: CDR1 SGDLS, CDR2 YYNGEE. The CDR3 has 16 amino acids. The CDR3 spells CASSVGSSGYTDTQYF. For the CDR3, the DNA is TGTGCCAGCAGCGTAGGCTCTAGCGGTTACACAGATACGCAGTATTTT.

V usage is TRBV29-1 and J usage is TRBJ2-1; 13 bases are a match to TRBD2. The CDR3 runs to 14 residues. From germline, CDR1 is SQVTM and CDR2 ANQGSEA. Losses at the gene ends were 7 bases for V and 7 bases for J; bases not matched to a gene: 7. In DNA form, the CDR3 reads TGCAGCGCTCTACTAGCGGGGGGGCCTAATGAGCAGTTCTTC. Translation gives CSALLAGGPNEQFF.

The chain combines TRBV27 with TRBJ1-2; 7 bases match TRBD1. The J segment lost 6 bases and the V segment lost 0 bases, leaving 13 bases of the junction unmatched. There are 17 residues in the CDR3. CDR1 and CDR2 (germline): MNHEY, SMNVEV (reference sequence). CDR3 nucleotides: TGTGCCAGCAGTTTATCGGTTCGCGGGACAGAGACACATGGCTACACCTTC. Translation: CASSLSVRGTETHGYTF.

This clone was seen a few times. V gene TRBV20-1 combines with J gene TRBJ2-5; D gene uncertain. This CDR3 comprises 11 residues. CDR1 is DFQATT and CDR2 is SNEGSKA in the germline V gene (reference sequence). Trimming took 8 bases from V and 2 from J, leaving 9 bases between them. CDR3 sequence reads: CSPADQETQYF. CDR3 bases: TGCAGTCCCGCGGATCAAGAGACCCAGTACTTC.

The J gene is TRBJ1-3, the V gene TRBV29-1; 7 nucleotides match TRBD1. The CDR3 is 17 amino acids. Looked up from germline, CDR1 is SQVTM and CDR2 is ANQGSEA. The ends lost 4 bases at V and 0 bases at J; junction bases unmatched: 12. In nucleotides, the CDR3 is TGCAGCGTTGTAGGAAGGAAGGGGGCCATCTCTGGAAACACCATATATTTT. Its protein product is CSVVGRKGAISGNTIYF.

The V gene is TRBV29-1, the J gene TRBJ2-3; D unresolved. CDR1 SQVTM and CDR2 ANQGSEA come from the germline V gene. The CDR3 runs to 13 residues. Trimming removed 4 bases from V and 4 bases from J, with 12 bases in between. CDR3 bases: TGCAGCGTTGTTGTCGGGTCGGCAGATACGCAGTATTTT. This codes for CSVVVGSADTQYF.

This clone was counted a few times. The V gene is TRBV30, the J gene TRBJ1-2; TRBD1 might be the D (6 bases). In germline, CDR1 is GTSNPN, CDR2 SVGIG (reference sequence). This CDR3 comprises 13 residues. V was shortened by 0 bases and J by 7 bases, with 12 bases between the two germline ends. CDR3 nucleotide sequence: TGTGCCTGGAGTGTACTGGCAGGGGTTGGCTACACCTTC. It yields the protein CAWSVLAGVGYTF. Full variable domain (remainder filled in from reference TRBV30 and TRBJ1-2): SQTIHQWPATLVQPVGSPLSLECTVEGTSNPNLYWYRQAAGRGLQLLFYSVGIGQISSEVPQNLSASRPQDRQFILSSKKLLLSDSGFYLCAWSVLAGVGYTFGSGTRLTVV.

The chain's CDR3 is CASSVSRGYTGELFF. The CDR3 nucleotides read TGTGCCAGCAGCGTCTCCAGGGGATACACCGGGGAGCTGTTTTTT. The rearrangement joins TRBV9 to TRBJ2-2; D may be TRBD1 (6 bases). There are 15 residues in the CDR3. Germline CDR1 reads SGDLS; CDR2 reads YYNGEE. V was clipped by 2 bases and J by 3 bases, with 11 bases between them.

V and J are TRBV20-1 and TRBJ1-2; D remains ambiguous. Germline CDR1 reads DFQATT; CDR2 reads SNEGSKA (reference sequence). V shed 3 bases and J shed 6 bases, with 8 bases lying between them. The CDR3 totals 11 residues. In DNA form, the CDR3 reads TGCAGTGCTAGTAGAGGCGATGGCTACACCTTC. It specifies CSASRGDGYTF.

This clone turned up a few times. The CDR3 region has the DNA TGCGCCAGCAGCCCGGGACACTCGAACACTGAAGCTTTCTTT. This codes for CASSPGHSNTEAFF. The genes are TRBV5-1 and TRBJ1-1; maybe TRBD1 (6 bases). The V end lost 4 bases, the J end lost 1 base, and 11 bases lay between the germline ends. Per the germline V gene, CDR1 is SGHRS and CDR2 is YFSETQ. CDR3 length equals 14 residues.

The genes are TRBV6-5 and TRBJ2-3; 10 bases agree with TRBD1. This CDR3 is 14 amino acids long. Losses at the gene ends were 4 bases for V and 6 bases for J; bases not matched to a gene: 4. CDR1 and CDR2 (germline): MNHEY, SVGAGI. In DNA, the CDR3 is TGTGCCAGCAGTTGGACAGGGGGTTTGGATACGCAGTATTTT. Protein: CASSWTGGLDTQYF.

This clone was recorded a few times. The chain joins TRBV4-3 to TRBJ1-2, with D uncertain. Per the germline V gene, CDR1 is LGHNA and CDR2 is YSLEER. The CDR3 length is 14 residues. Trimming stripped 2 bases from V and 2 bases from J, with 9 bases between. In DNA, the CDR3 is TGCGCCAGCAGCCAATCTCTTTCCAACTATGGCTACACCTTC. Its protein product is CASSQSLSNYGYTF.

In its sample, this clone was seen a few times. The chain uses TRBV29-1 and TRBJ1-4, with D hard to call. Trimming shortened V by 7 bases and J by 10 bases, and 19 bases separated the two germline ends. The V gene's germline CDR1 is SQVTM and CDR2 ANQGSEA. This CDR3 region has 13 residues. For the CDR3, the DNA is TGCAGCGCCCAGCCGGAGCGCCCGGGAAAACTGTTTTTT. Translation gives CSAQPERPGKLFF.

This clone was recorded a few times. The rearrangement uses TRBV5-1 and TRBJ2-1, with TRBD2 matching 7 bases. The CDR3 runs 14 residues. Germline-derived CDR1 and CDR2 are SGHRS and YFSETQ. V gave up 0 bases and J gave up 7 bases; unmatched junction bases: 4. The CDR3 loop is CASSLGGRGNEQFF. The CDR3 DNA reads TGCGCCAGCAGCTTGGGCGGGAGAGGAAATGAGCAGTTCTTC.

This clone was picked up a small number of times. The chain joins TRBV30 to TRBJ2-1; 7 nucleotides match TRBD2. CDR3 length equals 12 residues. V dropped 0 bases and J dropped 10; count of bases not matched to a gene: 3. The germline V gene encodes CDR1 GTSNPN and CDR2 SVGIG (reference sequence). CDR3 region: CAWSVHGGEQFF. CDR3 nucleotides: TGTGCCTGGAGTGTACACGGGGGGGAGCAGTTCTTC.

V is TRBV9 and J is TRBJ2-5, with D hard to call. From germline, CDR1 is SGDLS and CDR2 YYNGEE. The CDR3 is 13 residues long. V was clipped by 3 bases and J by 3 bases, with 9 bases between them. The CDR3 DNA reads TGTGCCAGCAGCGACGGCGCGGAAGAGACCCAGTACTTC. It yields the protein CASSDGAEETQYF.

CDR3 loop: CATLQAGVSTQYF. CDR3 DNA sequence: TGTGCCACCCTACAGGCGGGAGTCAGTACGCAGTATTTT. V and J are TRBV6-6 and TRBJ2-3; TRBD2 matches at 7 bases. CDR1 is MNHNY and CDR2 is SVGAGI in the germline V gene (reference sequence). This CDR3 contains 13 residues. V gave up 10 bases and J gave up 8 bases; unmatched junction bases: 12.

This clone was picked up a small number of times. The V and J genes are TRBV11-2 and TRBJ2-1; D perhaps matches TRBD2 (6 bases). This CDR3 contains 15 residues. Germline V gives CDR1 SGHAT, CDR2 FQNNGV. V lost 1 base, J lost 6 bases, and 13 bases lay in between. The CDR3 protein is CASSLGVGGFNEQFF. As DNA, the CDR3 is TGTGCCAGCAGCTTAGGGGTCGGGGGTTTCAATGAGCAGTTCTTC. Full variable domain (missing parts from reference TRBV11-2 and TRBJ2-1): EAGVAQSPRYKIIEKRQSVAFWCNPISGHATLYWYQQILGQGPKLLIQFQNNGVVDDSQLPKDRFSAERLKGVDSTLKIQPAKLEDSAVYLCASSLGVGGFNEQFFGPGTRLTVL.

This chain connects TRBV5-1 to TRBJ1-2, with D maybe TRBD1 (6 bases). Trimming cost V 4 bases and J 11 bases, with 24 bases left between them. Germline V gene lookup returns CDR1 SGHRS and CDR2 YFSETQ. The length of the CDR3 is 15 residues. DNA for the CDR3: TGCGCCAGCAGCCTAAACACCGGGACCACGGGGACATACACCTTC. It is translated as CASSLNTGTTGTYTF.

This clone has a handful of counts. CDR3 nucleotide sequence: TGCGCCAGCAGTGGTAACAGGGTTGATAACACTGAAGCTTTCTTT. Amino acids: CASSGNRVDNTEAFF. The V call is TRBV5-1, the J call TRBJ1-1; D possibly corresponds to TRBD1 (6 bases). V was clipped by 5 bases and J by 2 bases, with 16 bases between them. CDR3 size: 15 residues. Germline CDR1 and CDR2: SGHRS and YFSETQ.